This paragraph covers one T cell receptor beta chain sequence. Its antigen is as yet unknown. This table comes from immunoSEQ multiplex PCR, and its TCRdb copy is limited to in-frame clones, with some not included. The table shows about 69,000 clones, with 80% to 85% occurring only once. Collection of blood occurred at baseline, at cycle 4 day 1, and at cycle 7 day 1. This CDR3 contains 14 residues. Germline-derived CDR1 and CDR2 are SQVTM and ANQGSEA. The V end lost 0 bases, the J end lost 0 bases, and 9 bases lay between the germline ends. This sample was taken from a study of OX40 agonist ivuxolimab in advanced cancers. Whole-study findings and limits: Clonal expansion was among the lowest in partial responders at 0.1-3.0 mg/kg, especially CD8+. Dosing at 0.1 to 3.0 mg/kg was accompanied by clonal expansion of CD4+ and CD8+ blood T cells by week 6. On average, a greater number of expanded clones characterised CD8+ T cells relative to CD4+.

The chain employs TRBV29-1 and TRBJ2-7; D is unresolved. The material sequenced was CD4+ or CD8+ T cells sorted from blood, taken in a trial of the OX40 agonist ivuxolimab. The source of this sequence is an adult with an advanced solid tumor such as melanoma, head and neck, liver or kidney cancer. DNA for the CDR3: TGCAGCGTTGAAGATCGACCGTTCTCCTACGAGCAGTACTTC. Translated, it gives CSVEDRPFSYEQYF.